This entry describes one T cell receptor (beta chain). Germline assignment: CDR1 LNHNV and CDR2 YYDKDF (reference sequence). The CDR3 is made up of 17 amino acids. Trimming took 5 bases from V and 6 from J; bases not matched to a gene: 10. The sample is drawn from a study of control samples from healthy donors and cancer patients. Here immunoSEQ multiplex PCR was the method, and the copy in TCRdb shows in-frame clones only, minus some. The sample has around 29,000 clones, roughly 85% seen once; the top ten hold approximately 22%. The chain recombines TRBV15 with TRBJ2-2; 12 bases line up with TRBD2. This receptor was taken from a man aged 55 to 70 with head and neck cancer. The specimen was PBMCs. This chain's CDR3 is CATSRLTSGRSAGELFF. In DNA form, the CDR3 reads TGTGCCACCAGCCGACTGACTAGCGGGAGATCTGCCGGGGAGCTGTTTTTT. The whole variable domain, remainder taken from reference TRBV15 and TRBJ2-2, is DAMVIQNPRYQVTQFGKPVTLSCSQTLNHNVMYWYQQKSSQAPKLLFHYYDKDFNNEADTPDNFQSRRPNTSFCFLDIRSPGLGDTAMYLCATSRLTSGRSAGELFFGEGSRLTVL.